These 9 T cell receptor beta chains came from one sample sequenced in a study of STAT3 mutations in large granular lymphocyte leukemia. Study-level points and caveats: Every T-LGLL patient had at least one immunodominant TCRbeta clonotype.

This table comes from immunoSEQ multiplex PCR, and its TCRdb copy is limited to in-frame clones, with some not included. The table shows approximately 9,800 clones, with 87% occurring only once. Antigens of these TCRs are unknown. The sample taken for sequencing was peripheral blood mononuclear cells. All receptors come from a man in his sixties with T-cell large granular lymphocyte leukemia. Some clones in this sample may be carry-over from other donors' samples.

V and J are TRBV4-3 and TRBJ1-2, with D perhaps TRBD1 (6 bases). Germline-derived CDR1 and CDR2 are LGHNA and YSLEER. CDR3 size: 15 residues. V was cut by 4 bases and J by 6 bases, with 18 bases left in between. The DNA for the CDR3 is TGCGCCAGCAGCCTGGAGGGGGGAATGTTAGATGGCTACACCTTC. It specifies CASSLEGGMLDGYTF.

This chain connects TRBV7-2 to TRBJ2-3, with D perhaps TRBD1 or TRBD2 (6 bases each). The V end was cut by 2 bases, the J end by 9 bases, with 18 bases between. The length of the CDR3 is 15 residues. From germline, CDR1 is SGHTA and CDR2 FQGNSA. The CDR3 spells CASSLTGSWGETQYF. The CDR3 nucleotides are TGTGCCAGCAGCTTAACAGGGTCCTGGGGGGAGACGCAGTATTTT.

For the CDR3, the DNA is TGTGCCAGCAGGAAAACAGGCTACGAGCAGTACTTC. This encodes CASRKTGYEQYF. V is TRBV6-1 and J is TRBJ2-7; D is perhaps TRBD1 (5 bases). V was shortened by 6 bases and J by 3 bases, with 9 bases between the two germline ends. The length of the CDR3 is 12 residues. Germline-derived CDR1 and CDR2 are MNHNS and SASEGT.

CDR3 residues: CASSLRTPYEQFF. The CDR3 coding sequence is TGCGCCAGCAGCTTAAGAACTCCCTATGAGCAGTTCTTC. The chain recombines TRBV5-1 with TRBJ2-1; D is undetermined. Looked up from germline, CDR1 is SGHRS and CDR2 is YFSETQ. The CDR3 has 13 residues. V gave up 2 bases and J gave up 8 bases, with 11 bases separating them.

This chain connects TRBV2 to TRBJ2-2; TRBD2 agrees at 13 bases. This CDR3 is built from 17 residues. Germline assignment: CDR1 SNHLY and CDR2 FYNNEI. The J segment lost 3 bases and the V segment lost 4 bases, leaving 5 bases of the junction unmatched. The CDR3 sequence: CASSATSGRTYTGELFF. The CDR3 nucleotides are TGTGCCAGCAGTGCGACTAGCGGGAGGACATACACCGGGGAGCTGTTTTTT.

This chain uses TRBV27 with TRBJ2-2; 10 bases line up with TRBD2. Looked up from germline, CDR1 is MNHEY and CDR2 is SMNVEV (reference sequence). The CDR3 covers 15 residues. The junction had 4 bases not matched to a gene; V was cut back by 3 bases and J by 6 bases. CDR3: CASSFMLAGAGELFF. CDR3 DNA: TGTGCCAGCAGTTTTATGCTAGCGGGAGCCGGGGAGCTGTTTTTT.

The V call is TRBV18, the J call TRBJ2-6, with D perhaps TRBD2 (5 bases). Germline V lookup: CDR1 KGHSH, CDR2 LQKENI. V lost 0 bases and J 3 bases, leaving 15 bases between the germline ends. CDR3 length equals 18 residues. The DNA of the CDR3 is TGTGCCAGCTCACCACCACGGGGATGGGAAGGTGGGGCCAACGTCCTGACTTTC. Translation gives CASSPPRGWEGGANVLTF.

The V and J genes are TRBV7-2 and TRBJ1-5; D is perhaps TRBD1 (6 bases). There are 13 residues in the CDR3. Germline CDR1 is SGHTA and CDR2 is FQGNSA. The V and J ends lost 5 bases and 2 bases respectively, with 7 bases between them. DNA for the CDR3: TGTGCCAGCAGCCGACAGGGCAATCAGCCCCAGCATTTT. Protein: CASSRQGNQPQHF.

The chain combines TRBV5-1 with TRBJ1-1; D unresolved. V dropped 3 bases and J dropped 0 bases, with 12 bases sitting between them. CDR3 length: 15 amino acids. CDR1 is SGHRS and CDR2 is YFSETQ in the germline V gene. CDR3 protein: CASSSGPGVNTEAFF. CDR3 sequence (DNA): TGCGCCAGCAGCTCAGGCCCGGGAGTGAACACTGAAGCTTTCTTT.